This TCR beta chain emerged from a study of neoadjuvant anti-PD-1 for oral cavity cancer (dated by TCRdb to the early 2020s). Describing the broader study: Before undergoing curative-intent surgical resection, most patients got three to four biweekly nivolumab doses at 3 mg/kg. Patients without progression received a fourth nivolumab dose around day 43 and underwent definitive surgical resection on days 50-56. The parent correlative cohort included about a dozen patients, with a roughly 35% response rate. Under RECIST 1.1, a patient counted as a responder if showing complete response, partial response or stable disease, and as a non-responder if showing progression.

PBMC libraries used mostly 450 to 500 ng of input genomic DNA for deep sequencing, with six replicates per sample. Following the manufacturer's instructions, the team built TCRbeta libraries using the immunoSEQ hsTCRbeta kit. The finished libraries were brought together in one pool at about 2.8 nM, which was then read using an Illumina NovaSeq 6000 S4 flow cell. Per the authors' processing: The immunoSEQ Analyzer handled quality control and preprocessing of the raw data. The analysis was limited to productive rearrangements, and each clonotype was defined by a unique CDR3 amino acid sequence. Repertoire clonality was estimated as the Gini-Simpson index, which was computed with the R package tcR. Student's t test was used to compare Gini indices, and Pearson correlation was used to assess associations with tumor size change. This immuneACCESS table, as held by TCRdb, lists in-frame sequences with V and J called but not all clones. Of the missing ones, under half trace to an unresolved V gene in checked studies; the others have no known cause. That table gives V, J and clone size, and the DNA gave D and trimming. The sample yields approximately 9,500 clones; under 85% were counted once. The top ten clones comprise 4% to 5% of the sample.

The V and J ends are trimmed by 2 bases and 4 bases, leaving 6 bases between them. Per the germline V gene, MDHEN is the CDR1 and SYDVKM is the CDR2. Spanning cysteine to phenylalanine, the CDR3 consists of 14 amino acids. Of the read, only the CDR3 DNA is kept; its 42 bases are in frame from base 1. What the study reported, not specific to this receptor: After neoadjuvant nivolumab, non-responders showed significantly higher T cell clonality (Gini index) in PBMCs than responders did. Higher pretreatment blood Treg/Th17 ratios correlated with both higher pretreatment blood TCRbeta clonality and lower post-treatment tumor TCRbeta clonality. TCR analyses included only a few patients per response group, and the authors called for larger cohorts for validation.

Points on this clone: The antigen this receptor binds is unknown. The input lacks base qualities; no much larger clone sits a single base away.

The sample's time point label, decoded: after neoadjuvant nivolumab, at surgical resection. Patients had been newly diagnosed with stage II-IVA oral cavity squamous cell carcinoma, and no prior systemic or radiation treatment had been given to the patients. The cohort was composed of patients with HPV-negative, locally advanced oral cavity squamous cell carcinoma. Peripheral blood mononuclear cells were analyzed directly and were not maintained or expanded in culture. Samples were obtained from a longitudinal correlative study of a single-arm phase II trial of neoadjuvant nivolumab in oral cavity squamous cell carcinoma. Subject-matched pre- and post-treatment PBMCs and tumors from three responders and three non-responders were subjected to genomic DNA-based TCRbeta sequencing. Peripheral blood mononuclear cells were collected before nivolumab treatment and again after treatment, at the time of surgery. The Maxwell RSC DNA from Cells kit was used to extract genomic DNA from PBMCs.

The chain was built from TRBV28 and TRBJ1-6; the D gene cannot be resolved reliably. Sequenced here: PBMCs, sampled after nivolumab (anti-PD-1) treatment. This receptor was identified in a person between 35 and 79 years old with oral cavity squamous cell carcinoma. The DNA reads as follows: TGTGCCAGCAGTTTAACGGAGTATAATTCACCCCTCCACTTT. Translated, it reads CASSLTEYNSPLHF.